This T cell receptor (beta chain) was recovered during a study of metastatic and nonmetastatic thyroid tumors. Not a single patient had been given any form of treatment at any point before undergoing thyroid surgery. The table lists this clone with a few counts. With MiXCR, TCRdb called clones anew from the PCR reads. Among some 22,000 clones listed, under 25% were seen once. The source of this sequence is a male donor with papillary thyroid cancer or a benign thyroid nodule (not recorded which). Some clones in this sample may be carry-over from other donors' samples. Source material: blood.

CDR3 nucleotide sequence: TGTGCCAGCATGTTATGTGGGGGACAGGGGTCTTTCGCCTACGAGCAGTACTTC. It is translated as CASMLCGGQGSFAYEQYF. This rearrangement joins TRBV28 to TRBJ2-7, with 10 bases that match TRBD1. The CDR3 has 18 residues. The germline V gene encodes CDR1 MDHEN and CDR2 SYDVKM. V gave up 7 bases and J gave up 2 bases; unmatched junction bases: 17.